The entry that follows covers one T cell receptor (beta chain) sequence. Its cognate antigen is unknown. Additional DNA sequences in this sample encode the identical CDR3. The CDR3 loop spans 14 amino acids. V was pared by 1 base and J by 2 bases, with 8 bases between. Germline loops: CDR1 MDHEN, CDR2 SYDVKM. The entry originates in a study of shared clonotypes between healthy human individuals. Data came from immunoSEQ multiplex PCR; TCRdb stores just in-frame clones and leaves some out. Altogether a few million clones are present, just over 90% being singletons, with the ten largest covering around 0.14%. General study findings and limits: The four-donor shared clonotypes exceeded non-shared clonotypes in generation probability, with non-shared ones scoring lower. A small donor pool kept down the genetic and exposure-history diversity that was represented.

Division of CD4+ cells produced a CD45RA+ naive subset and a CD45RA-negative memory subset. Sequencing input: naive CD4+ T cells sorted from blood. Sample subset: CD45RA+ positively selected. This clonotype was sampled from a man in his late teens or twenties in good health. This sequence joins TRBV28 and TRBJ1-2; D is perhaps TRBD1 (6 bases). DNA of the CDR3: TGTGCCAGCAGTTTATTTCAGGGGAACTATGGCTACACCTTC. It yields the protein CASSLFQGNYGYTF.